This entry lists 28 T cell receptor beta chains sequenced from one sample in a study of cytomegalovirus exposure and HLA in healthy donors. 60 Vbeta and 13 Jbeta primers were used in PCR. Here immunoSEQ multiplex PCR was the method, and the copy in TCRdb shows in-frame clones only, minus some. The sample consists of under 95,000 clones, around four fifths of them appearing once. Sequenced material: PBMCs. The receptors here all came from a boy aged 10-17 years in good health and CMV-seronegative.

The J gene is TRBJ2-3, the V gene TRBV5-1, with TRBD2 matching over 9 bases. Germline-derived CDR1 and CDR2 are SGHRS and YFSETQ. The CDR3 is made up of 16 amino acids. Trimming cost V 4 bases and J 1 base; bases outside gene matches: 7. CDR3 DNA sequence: TGCGCCAGCAGCCTACAGGGGACTAGCCGCACAGATACGCAGTATTTT. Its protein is CASSLQGTSRTDTQYF.

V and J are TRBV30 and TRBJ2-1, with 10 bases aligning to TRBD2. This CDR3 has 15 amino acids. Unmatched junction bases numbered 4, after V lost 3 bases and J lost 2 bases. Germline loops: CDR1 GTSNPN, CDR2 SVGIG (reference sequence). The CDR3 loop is CAWRGLAGAYNEQFF. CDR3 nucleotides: TGTGCCTGGAGGGGGCTAGCGGGAGCCTACAATGAGCAGTTCTTC.

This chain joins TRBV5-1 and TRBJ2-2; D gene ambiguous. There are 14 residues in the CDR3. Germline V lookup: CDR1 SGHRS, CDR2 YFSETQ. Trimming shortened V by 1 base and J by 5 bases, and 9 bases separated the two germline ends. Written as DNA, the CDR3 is TGCGCCAGCAGCTTGAACAGAAATACCGGGGAGCTGTTTTTT. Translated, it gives CASSLNRNTGELFF.

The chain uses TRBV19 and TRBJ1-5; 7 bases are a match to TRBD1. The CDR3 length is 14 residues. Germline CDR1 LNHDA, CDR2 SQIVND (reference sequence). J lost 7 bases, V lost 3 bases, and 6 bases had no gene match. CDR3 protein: CASSIRQGWQPQHF. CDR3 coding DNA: TGTGCCAGTAGTATTAGACAGGGTTGGCAGCCCCAGCATTTT.

CDR3 DNA sequence: TGCAGTGCATCAGAGGCTACTGAAGCTTTCTTT. Translation: CSASEATEAFF. This sequence joins TRBV20-1 and TRBJ1-1, with D unclear. V was cut by 6 bases and J by 5 bases, with 10 bases left in between. This CDR3 is built from 11 residues. Germline V gene lookup returns CDR1 DFQATT and CDR2 SNEGSKA (reference sequence).

In nucleotides, the CDR3 is TGTGCCAGCAGTTTAGCGGGGCCCTCCTACGAGCAGTACTTC. The encoded protein is CASSLAGPSYEQYF. The chain carries TRBV27 and TRBJ2-7; the D gene is possibly TRBD2 (6 bases). Germline V gives CDR1 MNHEY, CDR2 SMNVEV (reference sequence). Trimming removed 2 bases at V and 0 bases at J, with 8 bases between. The CDR3 is made up of 14 amino acids.

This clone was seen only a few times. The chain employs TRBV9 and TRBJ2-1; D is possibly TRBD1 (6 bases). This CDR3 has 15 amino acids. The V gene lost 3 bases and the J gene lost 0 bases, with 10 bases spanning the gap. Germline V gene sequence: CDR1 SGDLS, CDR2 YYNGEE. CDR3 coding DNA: TGTGCCAGCAGCGCCAGAGGGGGCTCCTACAATGAGCAGTTCTTC. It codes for CASSARGGSYNEQFF. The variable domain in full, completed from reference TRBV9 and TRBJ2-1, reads DSGVTQTPKHLITATGQRVTLRCSPRSGDLSVYWYQQSLDQGLQFLIQYYNGEERAKGNILERFSAQQFPDLHSELNLSSLELGDSALYFCASSARGGSYNEQFFGPGTRLTVL.

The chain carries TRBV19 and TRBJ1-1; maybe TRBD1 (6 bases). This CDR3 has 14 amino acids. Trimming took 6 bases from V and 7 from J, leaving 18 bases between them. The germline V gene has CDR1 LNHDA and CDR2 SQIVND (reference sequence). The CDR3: CASSRDTGPIEAFF. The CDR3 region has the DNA TGTGCCAGTAGCCGGGACACCGGTCCGATTGAAGCTTTCTTT.

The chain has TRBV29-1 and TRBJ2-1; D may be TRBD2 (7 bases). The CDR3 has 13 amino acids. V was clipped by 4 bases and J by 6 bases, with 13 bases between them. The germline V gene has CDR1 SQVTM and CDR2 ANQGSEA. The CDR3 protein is CSVVEGGSNEQFF. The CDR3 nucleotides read TGCAGCGTTGTTGAGGGGGGGAGCAATGAGCAGTTCTTC.

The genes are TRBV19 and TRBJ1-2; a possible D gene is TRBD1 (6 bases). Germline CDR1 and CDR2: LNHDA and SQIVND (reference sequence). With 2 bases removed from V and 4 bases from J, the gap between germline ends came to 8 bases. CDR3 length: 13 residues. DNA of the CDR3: TGTGCCAGTAGTATAAACAGGGCCTATGGCTACACCTTC. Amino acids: CASSINRAYGYTF.

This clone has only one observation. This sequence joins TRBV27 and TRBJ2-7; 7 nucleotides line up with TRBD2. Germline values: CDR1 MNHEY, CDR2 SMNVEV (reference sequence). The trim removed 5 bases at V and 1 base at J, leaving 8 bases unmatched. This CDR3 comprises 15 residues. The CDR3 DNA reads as TGTGCCAGCAGTCCACTCCGGGGGGTTTCCTACGAGCAGTACTTC. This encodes CASSPLRGVSYEQYF.

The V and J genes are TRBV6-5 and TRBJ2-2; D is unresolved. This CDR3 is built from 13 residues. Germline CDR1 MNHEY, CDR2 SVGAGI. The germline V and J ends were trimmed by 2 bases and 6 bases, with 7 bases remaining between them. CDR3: CASSYQVPGELFF. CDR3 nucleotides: TGTGCCAGCAGTTACCAGGTCCCCGGGGAGCTGTTTTTT.

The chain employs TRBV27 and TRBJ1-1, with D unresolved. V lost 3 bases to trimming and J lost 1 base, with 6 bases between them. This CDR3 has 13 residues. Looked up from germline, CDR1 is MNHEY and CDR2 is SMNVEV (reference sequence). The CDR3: CASSLVENTEAFF. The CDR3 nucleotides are TGTGCCAGCAGTTTGGTAGAGAACACTGAAGCTTTCTTT.

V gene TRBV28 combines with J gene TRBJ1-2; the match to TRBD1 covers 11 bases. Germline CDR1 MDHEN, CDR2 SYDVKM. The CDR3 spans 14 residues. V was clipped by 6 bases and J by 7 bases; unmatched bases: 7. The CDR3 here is CASSRTGTGGGYTF. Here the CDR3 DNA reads TGTGCCAGCAGCCGAACCGGGACAGGGGGTGGCTACACCTTC.

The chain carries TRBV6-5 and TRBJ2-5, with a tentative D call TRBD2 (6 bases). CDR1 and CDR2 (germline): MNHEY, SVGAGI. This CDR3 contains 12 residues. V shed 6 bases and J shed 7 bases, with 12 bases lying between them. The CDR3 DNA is TGTGCCAGCAGGGGGACTCGGGGGACCCAGTACTTC. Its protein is CASRGTRGTQYF.

The CDR3 region has the DNA TGTGCCAGCAGCTTAGATTCCGGGGGAAATCCCGAAAAACTGTTTTTT. It encodes CASSLDSGGNPEKLFF. The chain carries TRBV7-2 and TRBJ1-4; tentative D call: TRBD1 (5 bases). Germline CDR1 and CDR2: SGHTA and FQGNSA. There are 16 residues in the CDR3. Deletions cut 1 base from V and 8 bases from J, with 17 bases between.

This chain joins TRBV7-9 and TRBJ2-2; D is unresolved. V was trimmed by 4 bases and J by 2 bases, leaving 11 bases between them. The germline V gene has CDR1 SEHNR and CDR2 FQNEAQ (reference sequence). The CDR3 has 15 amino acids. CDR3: CASSSTTPNTGELFF. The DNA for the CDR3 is TGTGCCAGCAGCTCTACGACACCTAACACCGGGGAGCTGTTTTTT. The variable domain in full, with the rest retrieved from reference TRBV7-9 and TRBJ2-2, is DTGVSQNPRHKITKRGQNVTFRCDPISEHNRLYWYRQTLGQGPEFLTYFQNEAQLEKSRLLSDRFSAERPKGSFSTLEIQRTEQGDSAMYLCASSSTTPNTGELFFGEGSRLTVL.

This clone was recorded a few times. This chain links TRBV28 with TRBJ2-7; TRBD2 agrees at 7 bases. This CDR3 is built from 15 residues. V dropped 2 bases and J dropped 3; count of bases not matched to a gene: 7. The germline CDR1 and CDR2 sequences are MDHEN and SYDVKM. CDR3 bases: TGTGCCAGCAGTTTAAGGCCCACTAGCGTCTACGAGCAGTACTTC. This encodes CASSLRPTSVYEQYF.

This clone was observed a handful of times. CDR3 nucleotides: TGCGCCAGCAGCCAAGATCGTCCAGATACGCAGTATTTT. Amino acid sequence: CASSQDRPDTQYF. V and J are TRBV4-3 and TRBJ2-3; D is uncertain. In germline, CDR1 is LGHNA, CDR2 YSLEER. This CDR3 is 13 amino acids long. Trimming cost V 0 bases and J 4 bases, with 5 bases left between them.

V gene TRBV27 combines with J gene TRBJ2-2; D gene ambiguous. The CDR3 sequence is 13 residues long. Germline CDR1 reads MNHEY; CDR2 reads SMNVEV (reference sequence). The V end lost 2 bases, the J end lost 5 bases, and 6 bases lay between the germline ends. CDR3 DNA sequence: TGTGCCAGCAGTTTAATCGTAACCGGGGAGCTGTTTTTT. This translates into CASSLIVTGELFF.

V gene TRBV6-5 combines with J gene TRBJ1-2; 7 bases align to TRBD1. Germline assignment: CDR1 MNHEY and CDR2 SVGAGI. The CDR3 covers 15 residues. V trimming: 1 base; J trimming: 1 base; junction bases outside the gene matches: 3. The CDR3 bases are TGTGCCAGCAGTTACTTGGCAGGGGGTAACTATGGCTACACCTTC. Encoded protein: CASSYLAGGNYGYTF.

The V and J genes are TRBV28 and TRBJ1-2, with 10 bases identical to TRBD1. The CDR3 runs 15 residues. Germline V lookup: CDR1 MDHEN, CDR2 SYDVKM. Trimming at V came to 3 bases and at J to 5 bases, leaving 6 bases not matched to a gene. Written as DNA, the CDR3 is TGTGCCAGCAGTTTCGGGGACAGGGGTTTTTATGGCTACACCTTC. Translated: CASSFGDRGFYGYTF.

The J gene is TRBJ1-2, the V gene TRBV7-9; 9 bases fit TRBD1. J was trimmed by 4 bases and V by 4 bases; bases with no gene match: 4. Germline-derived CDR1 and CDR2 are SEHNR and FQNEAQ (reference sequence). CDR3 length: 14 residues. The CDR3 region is CASSSTGGGYGYTF. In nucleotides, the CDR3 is TGTGCCAGCAGCTCTACAGGGGGCGGCTATGGCTACACCTTC.

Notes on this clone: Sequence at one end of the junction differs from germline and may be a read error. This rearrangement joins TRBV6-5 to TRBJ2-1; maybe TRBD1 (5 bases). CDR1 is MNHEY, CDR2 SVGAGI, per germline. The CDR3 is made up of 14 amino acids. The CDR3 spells CASSYSDRNNEQFF. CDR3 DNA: TGTGCCAGCAGTTACTCAGACAGAAACAATGAGCAATTCTTC.

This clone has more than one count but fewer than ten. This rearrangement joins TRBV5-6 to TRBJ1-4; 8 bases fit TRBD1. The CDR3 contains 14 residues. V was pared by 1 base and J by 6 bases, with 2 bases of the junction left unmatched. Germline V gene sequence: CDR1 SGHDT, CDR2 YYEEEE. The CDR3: CASSLTGGYEKLFF. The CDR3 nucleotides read TGTGCCAGCAGCTTGACAGGGGGGTATGAAAAACTGTTTTTT.

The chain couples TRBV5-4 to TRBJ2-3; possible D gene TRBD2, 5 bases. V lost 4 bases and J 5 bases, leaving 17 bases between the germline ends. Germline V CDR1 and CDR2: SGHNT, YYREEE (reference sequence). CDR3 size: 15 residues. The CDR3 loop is CASSTDSSVGDTQYF. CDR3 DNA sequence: TGTGCCAGCAGCACGGACTCTTCGGTGGGAGATACGCAGTATTTT.

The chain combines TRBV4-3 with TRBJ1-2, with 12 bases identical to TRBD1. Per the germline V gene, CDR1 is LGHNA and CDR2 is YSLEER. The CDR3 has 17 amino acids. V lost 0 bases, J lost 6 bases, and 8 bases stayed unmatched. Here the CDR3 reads CASSQEVEGQGAHGYTF. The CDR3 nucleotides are TGCGCCAGCAGCCAAGAAGTAGAGGGACAGGGGGCCCATGGCTACACCTTC.

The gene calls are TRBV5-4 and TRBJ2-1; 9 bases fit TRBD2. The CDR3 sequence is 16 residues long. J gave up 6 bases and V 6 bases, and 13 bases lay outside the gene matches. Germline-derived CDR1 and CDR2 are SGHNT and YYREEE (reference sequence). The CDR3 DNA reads TGTGCCAGCAACCCCCCCGGCGGGAGGGCGGGCAATGAGCAGTTCTTC. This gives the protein CASNPPGGRAGNEQFF.